The subject of this entry is one T cell receptor beta chain. As yet, its antigen is unknown. V was cut by 1 base and J by 3 bases, with 19 bases left in between. Germline V gives CDR1 DFQATT, CDR2 SNEGSKA (reference sequence). The CDR3 consists of 17 residues. The data were obtained in a study of identical twins. cDNA carried unique molecular identifiers, and a universal primer site was added by template switching. TCRdb recomputed calls from the 5' RACE reads with MiXCR, one row per CDR3 protein. The sample lists 550,000 to 800,000 distinct CDR3 sequences; roughly 6.6% were seen once. General study results and limits: The models systematically underestimated how much out-of-frame TCR alpha was shared in monozygotic twins. An excess of low generation probability was shown by twin-shared out-of-frame alpha sequences. Fewer insertions marked abundant cord blood beta clonotypes; young adult naive trended weakly, memory not at all.

A further study also used this sample, focusing on yellow fever vaccine responses in identical twins.

V gene TRBV20-1 combines with J gene TRBJ1-5; weak D call: TRBD1 (6 bases). Source material: PBMCs. This TCR was sampled from a young woman in good health. The CDR3 bases are TGCAGTGCTAGAGCTGCACCCCGGCGGACAGTCAATCAGCCCCAGCATTTT. Its translation: CSARAAPRRTVNQPQHF.